The 30 T cell receptor beta chains below all came from one sample that was sequenced in a study of shared clonotypes between healthy human individuals. The protocol was immunoSEQ multiplex PCR, while the TCRdb copy is restricted to in-frame clones and leaves out a portion. Here the sample spans 2 million to 3 million clones, more than 85% being singletons. The specimen sequenced was naive CD4+ T cells from PBMCs. Subset here: CD45RA+ positively selected. The receptors originated from a man aged 18 to 29 in good health. Some clones in this sample may be carry-over from other donors' samples.

Here the CDR3 reads CASSSGTGINEQFF. As DNA, the CDR3 is TGTGCCAGCAGCTCCGGGACAGGCATAAATGAGCAGTTCTTC. The chain joins TRBV7-2 to TRBJ2-1, with TRBD1 matching 8 bases. CDR1 is SGHTA and CDR2 is FQGNSA in the germline V gene. This CDR3 region has 14 residues. Unmatched junction bases numbered 6, after V lost 4 bases and J lost 7 bases.

This clone was seen a handful of times. CDR3 coding DNA: TGTGCCAGCAGTTCCCGGGACAGGGACTACGAGCAGTACTTC. Translated: CASSSRDRDYEQYF. The chain couples TRBV6-1 to TRBJ2-7; TRBD1 agrees at 9 bases. CDR1 is MNHNS and CDR2 is SASEGT in the germline V gene. The CDR3 runs 14 residues. J lost 3 bases, V lost 5 bases, and 5 bases had no gene match.

The chain has TRBV7-9 and TRBJ2-2; D possibly uses TRBD1 or TRBD2 (5 bases each). The CDR3 covers 14 residues. The V end was cut by 6 bases, the J end by 7 bases, with 15 bases between. Germline CDR1 is SEHNR and CDR2 is FQNEAQ (reference sequence). The CDR3 reads CASRTTAAGGELFF. The CDR3 bases are TGTGCCAGCAGAACGACAGCGGCTGGCGGGGAGCTGTTTTTT.

The genes are TRBV6-1 and TRBJ2-7; no firm D call. CDR1 MNHNS and CDR2 SASEGT come from the germline V gene. The V and J ends lost 5 bases and 5 bases respectively, with 4 bases between them. The CDR3 sequence is 10 residues long. CDR3 amino acids: CASSKNEQYF. In DNA, the CDR3 is TGTGCCAGCAGTAAAAACGAGCAGTACTTC.

The V call is TRBV5-6, the J call TRBJ2-3, with D perhaps matching TRBD2 (5 bases). The CDR3 spans 14 residues. Trimming took 4 bases from V and 1 from J, leaving 10 bases between them. Germline CDR1 and CDR2: SGHDT and YYEEEE. CDR3 DNA sequence: TGTGCCAGCAGCCAGTGGGGAGGCACAGATACGCAGTATTTT. Amino acid sequence: CASSQWGGTDTQYF.

The rearrangement uses TRBV28 and TRBJ1-1; TRBD1 agrees at 11 bases. The trim removed 6 bases at V and 6 bases at J, leaving 12 bases unmatched. CDR3 size: 16 residues. CDR1 and CDR2 (germline): MDHEN, SYDVKM. The CDR3 DNA is TGTGCCAGCAGACGTAGGACAGGGGGCGGAGCCGCTGAAGCTTTCTTT. This sequence encodes CASRRRTGGGAAEAFF.

This chain connects TRBV5-1 to TRBJ1-1; no clear D. Trimming left V 3 bases short and J 4 bases short, with 7 bases between. Germline V lookup: CDR1 SGHRS, CDR2 YFSETQ. The CDR3 is 12 amino acids. The CDR3 DNA reads TGCGCCAGCAGCTGGGGTATCACTGAAGCTTTCTTT. This encodes CASSWGITEAFF.

The rearrangement uses TRBV15 and TRBJ1-2, with unresolved D. The CDR3 has 13 residues. CDR1 and CDR2 from the germline V gene are LNHNV and YYDKDF (reference sequence). With 1 base removed from V and 2 bases from J, the gap between germline ends came to 5 bases. This CDR3 is CATSRVENYGYTF. DNA of the CDR3: TGTGCCACCAGCAGAGTTGAGAACTATGGCTACACCTTC.

CDR3 nucleotides: TGTGCCAGCAGGGCGAAGTACGAGCAGTACTTC. This sequence encodes CASRAKYEQYF. The chain couples TRBV28 to TRBJ2-7; D ambiguous. The V end was cut by 6 bases, the J end by 4 bases, with 7 bases between. Germline assignment: CDR1 MDHEN and CDR2 SYDVKM. This CDR3 spans 11 amino acids.

This clone was counted a single time. This specimen includes other DNA sequences encoding the same CDR3. The V call is TRBV4-1, the J call TRBJ1-4, with D uncertain. Per germline, CDR1 MGHRA and CDR2 YSYEKL. The CDR3 extends over 13 amino acids. The V gene lost 4 bases and the J gene lost 5 bases, with 8 bases spanning the gap. The CDR3 spells CASSRGPNEKLFF. The CDR3 DNA reads TGCGCCAGCAGCCGAGGACCGAATGAAAAACTGTTTTTT.

The count of this clone is one. The same CDR3 is also encoded by other DNA sequences in this sample. The chain joins TRBV28 to TRBJ1-5; maybe TRBD1 (5 bases). Germline V gene sequence: CDR1 MDHEN, CDR2 SYDVKM. The length of the CDR3 is 12 residues. The germline V and J ends were trimmed by 6 bases and 6 bases, with 9 bases remaining between them. CDR3 bases: TGTGCCAGCAGCACTGGGGGTCAGCCCCAGCATTTT. Encoded protein: CASSTGGQPQHF.

This chain uses TRBV9 with TRBJ2-1; tentatively, D is TRBD1 (5 bases). The V gene lost 0 bases and the J gene lost 9 bases, with 13 bases spanning the gap. The CDR3 length is 14 residues. Germline values: CDR1 SGDLS, CDR2 YYNGEE. In DNA form, the CDR3 reads TGTGCCAGCAGCGTAGCGGCTAGTGACAGTGAGCAGTTCTTC. This sequence encodes CASSVAASDSEQFF.

This clone was found a few times. The chain couples TRBV29-1 to TRBJ1-1; D remains ambiguous. The CDR3 covers 11 residues. Trimming took 7 bases from V and 7 from J, leaving 13 bases between them. Germline assignment: CDR1 SQVTM and CDR2 ANQGSEA. The CDR3 is CSAAAHLEAFF. In DNA, the CDR3 is TGCAGCGCCGCCGCACATCTTGAAGCTTTCTTT.

The V call is TRBV9, the J call TRBJ2-7; no clear D gene. Per germline, CDR1 SGDLS and CDR2 YYNGEE. V was shortened by 0 bases and J by 4 bases, with 11 bases between the two germline ends. There are 14 residues in the CDR3. CDR3 amino acids: CASSVEGRPYEQYF. The CDR3 DNA reads TGTGCCAGCAGCGTAGAGGGTCGGCCATACGAGCAGTACTTC.

The chain recombines TRBV5-1 with TRBJ1-2; unclear D gene. Germline CDR1 reads SGHRS; CDR2 reads YFSETQ. V dropped 3 bases and J dropped 6 bases, with 9 bases sitting between them. The CDR3 runs to 12 residues. For the CDR3, the DNA is TGCGCCAGCAGCTGGGCCGGGGATGGCTACACCTTC. Protein sequence: CASSWAGDGYTF.

V usage is TRBV6-1 and J usage is TRBJ1-4; D is unclear. Germline values: CDR1 MNHNS, CDR2 SASEGT. This CDR3 spans 12 amino acids. The V end was cut by 6 bases, the J end by 2 bases, with 4 bases between. CDR3 sequence (DNA): TGTGCCAGCAGCAATACTAATGAAAAACTGTTTTTT. Its protein is CASSNTNEKLFF.

This chain joins TRBV10-3 and TRBJ1-2; D is ambiguous. Deletions cut 6 bases from V and 3 bases from J, with 8 bases between. The CDR3 runs 12 residues. CDR1 and CDR2 from the germline V gene are ENHRY and SYGVKD. CDR3 loop: CAIRDGDYGYTF. The CDR3 DNA reads as TGTGCCATCAGGGACGGAGACTATGGCTACACCTTC.

The chain recombines TRBV28 with TRBJ2-7, with D unresolved. The V and J ends lost 6 bases and 4 bases respectively, with 16 bases between them. The CDR3 length is 14 residues. Germline V gives CDR1 MDHEN, CDR2 SYDVKM. CDR3: CASSRTSFIYEQYF. The CDR3 bases are TGTGCCAGCAGCCGTACCAGCTTCATATACGAGCAGTACTTC.

The chain carries TRBV11-1 and TRBJ2-3, with 9 bases lining up with TRBD2. There are 17 residues in the CDR3. Germline V gives CDR1 SGHAT, CDR2 FQDESV (reference sequence). Trimming at V came to 3 bases and at J to 4 bases, leaving 11 bases not matched to a gene. CDR3 coding DNA: TGTGCCAGCAGCTTCATCCGCCAGCGGGAGGTGCCAGATACGCAGTATTTT. Translating gives CASSFIRQREVPDTQYF.

The chain joins TRBV18 to TRBJ2-1, with 13 bases lining up with TRBD2. CDR1 and CDR2 (germline): KGHSH, LQKENI. The CDR3 is made up of 15 amino acids. The V and J ends lost 3 bases and 10 bases, in that order; junction bases with no gene match: 6. Written as DNA, the CDR3 is TGTGCCAGCTCACCGAGTGCGGGACTAGCGGGGGAGCAGTTCTTC. This gives the protein CASSPSAGLAGEQFF.

The genes are TRBV7-5 and TRBJ2-3; whether TRBD2, the table's D call, matches the DNA was not checked. TRBV7-5 is termed a pseudogene. CDR3 length: 18 amino acids. CDR3 bases: TGTGCCAGAAGCTTGACTCGCTCGGGACTCCACTACACAGATACGCAGTATTTT. The encoded protein is CARSLTRSGLHYTDTQYF.

The chain couples TRBV15 to TRBJ2-7; 7 nucleotides align to TRBD1. V dropped 3 bases and J dropped 0; count of bases not matched to a gene: 2. CDR1 and CDR2 (germline): LNHNV, YYDKDF (reference sequence). The CDR3 totals 14 residues. This CDR3 is CATSRGQRSYEQYF. DNA of the CDR3: TGTGCCACCAGCAGGGGACAGCGCTCCTACGAGCAGTACTTC. The whole variable domain, remainder taken from reference TRBV15 and TRBJ2-7, is DAMVIQNPRYQVTQFGKPVTLSCSQTLNHNVMYWYQQKSSQAPKLLFHYYDKDFNNEADTPDNFQSRRPNTSFCFLDIRSPGLGDTAMYLCATSRGQRSYEQYFGPGTRLTVT.

A note on this clone: The sample holds other DNA sequences that translate to the same CDR3. CDR3: CASSLVGTGGYEQYF. The CDR3 bases are TGTGCCAGCAGCTTAGTCGGGACAGGGGGTTACGAGCAGTACTTC. J is TRBJ2-7 and V is TRBV7-2; 11 nucleotides align to TRBD1. This CDR3 is built from 15 residues. Germline V gene data show CDR1 as SGHTA and CDR2 as FQGNSA. Unmatched junction bases numbered 3, after V lost 1 base and J lost 4 bases. Using reference TRBV7-2 and TRBJ2-7 for the parts outside the CDR3, the full variable domain is GAGVSQSPSNKVTEKGKDVELRCDPISGHTALYWYRQSLGQGLEFLIYFQGNSAPDKSGLPSDRFSAERTGGSVSTLTIQRTQQEDSAVYLCASSLVGTGGYEQYFGPGTRLTVT.

The V call is TRBV5-8, the J call TRBJ1-5; 7 bases match TRBD1. Germline CDR1 SGHTS, CDR2 YDEGEE. The CDR3 consists of 14 residues. The V segment lost 2 bases and the J segment 6 bases; nucleotides outside the gene matches: 5. CDR3 sequence (DNA): TGTGCCAGCAGCTTCCGGACAGGTCCTCAGCCCCAGCATTTT. Its translation: CASSFRTGPQPQHF.

The chain employs TRBV4-3 and TRBJ2-3; D remains ambiguous. This CDR3 has 17 residues. CDR1 is LGHNA and CDR2 is YSLEER in the germline V gene. The V end lost 0 bases, the J end lost 2 bases, and 15 bases lay between the germline ends. The CDR3 coding sequence is TGCGCCAGCAGCCAAGATTCGGCAGGAGTTCTCACAGATACGCAGTATTTT. It encodes CASSQDSAGVLTDTQYF.

The table lists this clone with a count of one. The gene calls are TRBV10-3 and TRBJ2-3; 11 bases are shared with TRBD1. J was trimmed by 2 bases and V by 10 bases; bases with no gene match: 5. Germline CDR1 is ENHRY and CDR2 is SYGVKD. CDR3 length equals 14 residues. DNA of the CDR3: TGTGCCAGCTCGGGACAGGGGGACACAGATACGCAGTATTTT. Translation: CASSGQGDTDTQYF.

This sequence joins TRBV6-4 and TRBJ2-1, with TRBD2 matching 14 bases. Losses at the gene ends were 4 bases for V and 0 bases for J; bases not matched to a gene: 2. The CDR3 sequence is 17 residues long. Germline V gene lookup returns CDR1 MRHNA and CDR2 SNTAGT. CDR3 residues: CASSAGLAGVSYNEQFF. DNA for the CDR3: TGTGCCAGCAGTGCGGGACTAGCGGGAGTCTCCTACAATGAGCAGTTCTTC.

The chain links TRBV2 to TRBJ2-1; 7 nucleotides match TRBD2. V lost 8 bases and J lost 3; bases outside the gene matches: 4. In germline, CDR1 is SNHLY, CDR2 FYNNEI. The CDR3 contains 13 residues. In nucleotides, the CDR3 is TGTGCCAGCGGCCGGGACTACTACAATGAGCAGTTCTTC. Amino acid sequence: CASGRDYYNEQFF.

The V and J genes are TRBV18 and TRBJ1-3, with D uncertain. V lost 3 bases, J lost 0 bases, and 12 bases lay in between. Per the germline V gene, CDR1 is KGHSH and CDR2 is LQKENI. CDR3 length: 16 residues. DNA for the CDR3: TGTGCCAGCTCACCTCCCTCCGGCCTCTCTGGAAACACCATATATTTT. Translating it yields CASSPPSGLSGNTIYF.

The chain recombines TRBV10-3 with TRBJ1-5, with a tentative D call TRBD1 (6 bases). Germline V gene lookup returns CDR1 ENHRY and CDR2 SYGVKD. The CDR3 runs to 15 residues. Trimming removed 6 bases from V and 6 bases from J, with 18 bases in between. Here the CDR3 reads CAIRNTGNPPQPQHF. CDR3 DNA sequence: TGTGCCATCAGAAACACAGGGAATCCCCCTCAGCCCCAGCATTTT.